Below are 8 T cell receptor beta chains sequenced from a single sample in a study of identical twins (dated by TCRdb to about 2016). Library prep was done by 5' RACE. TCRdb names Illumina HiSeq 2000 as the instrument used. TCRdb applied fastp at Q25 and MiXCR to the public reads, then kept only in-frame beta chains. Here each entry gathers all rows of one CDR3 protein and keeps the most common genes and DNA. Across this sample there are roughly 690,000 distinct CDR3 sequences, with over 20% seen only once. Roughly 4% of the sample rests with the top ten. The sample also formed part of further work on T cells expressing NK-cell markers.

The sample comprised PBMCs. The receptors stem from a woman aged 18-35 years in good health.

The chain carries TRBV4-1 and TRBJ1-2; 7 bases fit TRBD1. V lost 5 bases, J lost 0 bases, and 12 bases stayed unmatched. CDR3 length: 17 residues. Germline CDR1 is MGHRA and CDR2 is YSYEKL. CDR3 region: CASSLADRAYTNYGYTF. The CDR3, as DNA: TGCGCCAGCAGCTTAGCCGACAGGGCTTATACTAACTATGGCTACACCTTC.

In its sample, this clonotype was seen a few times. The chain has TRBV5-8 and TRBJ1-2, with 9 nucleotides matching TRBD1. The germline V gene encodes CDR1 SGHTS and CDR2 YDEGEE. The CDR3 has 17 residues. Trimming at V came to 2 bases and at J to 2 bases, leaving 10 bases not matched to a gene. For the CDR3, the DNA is TGTGCCAGCAGCTTTCGGACAGGGGAAGCCTTCAACTATGGCTACACCTTC. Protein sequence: CASSFRTGEAFNYGYTF.

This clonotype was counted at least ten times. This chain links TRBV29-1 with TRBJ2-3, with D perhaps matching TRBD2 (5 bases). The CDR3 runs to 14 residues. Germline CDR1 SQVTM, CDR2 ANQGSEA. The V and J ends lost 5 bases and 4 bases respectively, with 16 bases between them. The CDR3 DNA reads TGCAGCGTTTCTTCGGGGATTGGCGCAGATACGCAGTATTTT. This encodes CSVSSGIGADTQYF.

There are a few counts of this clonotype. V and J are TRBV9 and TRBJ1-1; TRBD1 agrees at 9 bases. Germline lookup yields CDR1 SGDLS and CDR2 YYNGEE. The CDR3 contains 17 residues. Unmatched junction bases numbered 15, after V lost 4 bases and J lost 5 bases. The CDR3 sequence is CASSQTLSRDRDTEAFF. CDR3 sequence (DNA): TGTGCCAGCAGCCAAACCCTTTCCCGGGACAGGGATACTGAAGCTTTCTTT.

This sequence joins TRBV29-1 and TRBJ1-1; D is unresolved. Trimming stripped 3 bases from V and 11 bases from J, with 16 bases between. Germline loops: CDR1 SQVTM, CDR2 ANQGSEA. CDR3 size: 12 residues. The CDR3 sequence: CSVEKSVVVAFF. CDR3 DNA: TGCAGCGTTGAGAAATCTGTGGTCGTGGCTTTCTTT.

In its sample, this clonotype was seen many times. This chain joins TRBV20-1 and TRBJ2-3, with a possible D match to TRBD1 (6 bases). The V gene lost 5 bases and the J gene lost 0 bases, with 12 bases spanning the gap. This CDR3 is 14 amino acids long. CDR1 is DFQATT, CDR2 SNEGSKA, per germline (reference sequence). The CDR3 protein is CSASTGSSTDTQYF. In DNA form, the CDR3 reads TGCAGTGCTTCGACAGGATCTAGCACAGATACGCAGTATTTT.

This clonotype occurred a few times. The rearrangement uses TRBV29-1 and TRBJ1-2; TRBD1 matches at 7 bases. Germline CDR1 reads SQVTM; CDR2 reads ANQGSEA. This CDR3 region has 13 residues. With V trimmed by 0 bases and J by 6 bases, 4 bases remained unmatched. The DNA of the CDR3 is TGCAGCGTTGAAGATCGGGACAGAAATGGCTACACCTTC. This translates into CSVEDRDRNGYTF.

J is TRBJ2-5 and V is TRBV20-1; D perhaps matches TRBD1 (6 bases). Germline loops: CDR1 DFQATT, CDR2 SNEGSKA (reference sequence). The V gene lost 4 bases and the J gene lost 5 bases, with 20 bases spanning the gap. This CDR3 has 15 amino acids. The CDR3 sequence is CSAIEGQQGWETQYF. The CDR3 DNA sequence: TGCAGTGCTATAGAGGGTCAACAGGGATGGGAGACCCAGTACTTC.